This is a list of T cell receptor beta chains from one sample in a study of blood T cell repertoires in COVID-19. TCRdb's copy holds only in-frame clones and misses some; the assay was immunoSEQ multiplex PCR. The sample shows some 50,000 clones, around 80% of them seen only once. The material sequenced was peripheral blood. These TCRs come from a man aged 50 or older with acute or convalescent COVID-19. Each CDR3 is given with its conserved first and last residue. Fields, in order: J gene, clone size, V gene, D gene, CDR3 protein, CDR3 DNA. The D gene is left open where the match is weak. A row's size may be missing; if present it is once, few, many or a size class.

>TRBJ1-2|.|TRBV6-4|.
CASSDGGDGYGYTF
TGTGCCAGCAGTGACGGGGGGGACGGCTATGGCTACACCTTC
>TRBJ1-1|once|TRBV5-1|.
CASSTTSITEAFF
TGCGCCAGCAGCACAACATCGATCACTGAAGCTTTCTTT
>TRBJ1-2|few|TRBV5-8|TRBD1
CASSAGTEGLSRGF
TGTGCCAGCAGCGCCGGGACAGAGGGGCTATCAAGGGGCTTC
>TRBJ1-5|.|TRBV5-1|TRBD1
CASSRTGGDQPQHF
TGCGCCAGCAGCCGGACAGGCGGGGACCAGCCCCAGCATTTT
>TRBJ2-5|.|TRBV5-1|.
CASSLNTGTETQYF
TGCGCCAGCAGCTTGAACACAGGGACCGAGACCCAGTACTTC
>TRBJ1-3|.|TRBV18|TRBD1
CASSTGQGGNSGNTIYF
TGTGCCAGCTCAACGGGACAGGGAGGGAACTCTGGAAACACCATATATTTT
>TRBJ1-5|.|TRBV19|TRBD1
CASSMEGAVQPQHF
TGTGCCAGTAGTATGGAGGGGGCGGTTCAGCCCCAGCATTTT
>TRBJ2-7|.|TRBV10-3|.
CAISESISGYEQYF
TGTGCCATCAGTGAGTCGATCTCCGGCTACGAGCAGTACTTC
>TRBJ1-3|.|TRBV10-3|TRBD1
CAISSGTGRGNTIYF
TGTGCCATCAGTAGCGGGACAGGGCGGGGAAACACCATATATTTT
>TRBJ1-2|.|TRBV12-3/TRBV12-4|TRBD1
CASRATGGNGYTF
TGTGCCAGCAGAGCTACAGGGGGAAATGGCTACACCTTC
>TRBJ1-6|.|TRBV10-3|TRBD1
CAISGGTGGNSPLHF
TGTGCCATCAGTGGGGGGACAGGGGGAAATTCACCCCTCCACTTT
>TRBJ2-2|.|TRBV19|TRBD1
CASSIVRGWTGELFF
TGTGCCAGTAGTATCGTCAGGGGGTGGACCGGGGAGCTGTTTTTT
>TRBJ2-3|.|TRBV19|TRBD2
CASASAGASTDTQYF
TGTGCCAGTGCATCCGCGGGAGCGTCCACAGATACGCAGTATTTT
>TRBJ1-2|.|TRBV28|TRBD1
CAITKGQGFYGYTF
TGTGCCATCACCAAGGGACAGGGATTCTATGGCTACACCTTC
>TRBJ2-3|.|TRBV13|TRBD2
CASSPTSGSPDTQYF
TGTGCCAGCAGCCCTACTAGCGGGAGTCCAGATACGCAGTATTTT
>TRBJ1-2|.|TRBV27|TRBD1
CASSLTGGAFGYTF
TGTGCCAGCAGTTTAACAGGGGGCGCTTTTGGCTACACCTTC
>TRBJ2-7|.|TRBV5-4|TRBD1
CASSVRTGFTYEQYF
TGTGCCAGCAGCGTACGGACAGGGTTCACCTACGAGCAGTACTTC
>TRBJ1-1|few|TRBV6-1|.
CASSEGSYTEAFF
TGTGCCAGCAGTGAGGGTAGCTACACTGAAGCTTTCTTT
>TRBJ2-2|.|TRBV5-1|TRBD1
CASSLRQGASGELFF
TGCGCCAGCAGCTTGAGGCAGGGGGCGTCCGGGGAGCTGTTTTTT
>TRBJ2-6|.|TRBV5-1|.
CASSLATGSGANVLTF
TGCGCCAGCAGCTTGGCCACGGGATCTGGGGCCAACGTCCTGACTTTC
>TRBJ2-3|.|TRBV5-1|.
CASSLLDTSSTDTQYF
TGCGCCAGCAGCTTGTTGGACACATCTTCGACAGATACGCAGTATTTT
>TRBJ2-1|.|TRBV9|TRBD2
CASSVGGIYNEQFF
TGTGCCAGCAGCGTCGGGGGGATTTACAATGAGCAGTTCTTC
>TRBJ1-5|medium-sized|TRBV28|.
CASSFGRGYLYQPQHF
TGTGCCAGCAGTTTTGGCCGCGGGTACCTGTATCAGCCCCAGCATTTT
>TRBJ1-6|.|TRBV5-1|TRBD1
CASRDSSRSYNSPLHF
TGCGCCAGCCGGGACAGCAGTAGGTCCTATAATTCACCCCTCCACTTT
>TRBJ2-5|.|TRBV28|TRBD2
CASSFSLAGPPAQYF
TGTGCCAGCAGTTTTTCCCTAGCGGGACCCCCGGCCCAGTACTTC
>TRBJ1-1|.|TRBV3-1/TRBV3-2|.
CASNTVTAGAEAFF
TGTGCCAGCAATACAGTAACGGCGGGAGCTGAAGCTTTCTTT
>TRBJ2-7|few|TRBV6-4|.
CASSAEARGEQYF
TGTGCCAGCAGTGCCGAAGCTCGGGGCGAGCAGTACTTC
>TRBJ1-1|.|TRBV7-8|.
CASSLDLWQGAFF
TGTGCCAGCAGCTTAGACCTTTGGCAGGGGGCTTTCTTT
>TRBJ2-7|.|TRBV11-3|.
CASSSSDSSYEQYF
TGTGCCAGCAGCTCTAGCGATAGCTCCTACGAGCAGTACTTC
>TRBJ2-1|.|TRBV19|TRBD1
CASTPSYRGQDEQFF
TGTGCCAGTACCCCGTCCTACAGGGGGCAAGATGAGCAGTTCTTC
>TRBJ1-1|.|TRBV5-5|TRBD1
CASSGGQRNTEAFF
TGTGCCAGCAGCGGGGGACAGAGAAACACTGAAGCTTTCTTT
>TRBJ1-6|once|TRBV5-1|.
CASSLEGVGAGLYNSPLHF
TGCGCCAGCAGCTTGGAAGGTGTAGGAGCGGGCCTTTATAATTCACCCCTCCACTTT
>TRBJ2-6|once|TRBV19|.
CASAQGSGANVLTF
TGTGCCAGTGCACAGGGTTCCGGGGCCAACGTCCTGACTTTC
>TRBJ2-2|few|TRBV27|TRBD2
CASSSLAGGGTGELFF
TGTGCCAGCAGTTCTCTAGCGGGAGGTGGCACCGGGGAGCTGTTTTTT
>TRBJ2-3|.|TRBV4-2|TRBD2
CASSQGLAGDSDTQYF
TGTGCCAGCAGCCAAGGTCTAGCGGGAGATTCAGATACGCAGTATTTT
>TRBJ2-2|.|TRBV7-6|.
CASSSQRPGELFF
TGTGCCAGCAGCTCCCAGCGTCCCGGGGAGCTGTTTTTT
>TRBJ2-1|.|TRBV19|TRBD1
CASTGQGEGEQFF
TGTGCCAGTACAGGACAGGGGGAGGGTGAGCAGTTCTTC
>TRBJ2-3|.|TRBV28|TRBD1
CASRLTGPDTQYF
TGTGCCAGCCGGTTGACAGGGCCAGATACGCAGTATTTT
>TRBJ1-1|.|TRBV5-1|.
CASSPDTVIKVNTEAFF
TGCGCCAGCAGCCCGGACACCGTGATAAAGGTGAACACTGAAGCTTTCTTT
>TRBJ1-1|.|TRBV20-1|TRBD1
CSASPGQGNTEAFF
TGCAGTGCCAGTCCGGGACAGGGGAACACTGAAGCTTTCTTT
>TRBJ2-7|.|TRBV30|.
CAWSVRQVDSYEQYF
TGTGCCTGGAGTGTACGACAAGTAGACTCCTACGAGCAGTACTTC
>TRBJ2-1|.|TRBV12-5|.
CASGLVATRSYNEQFF
TGTGCTAGTGGTTTGGTAGCTACCCGCTCCTACAATGAGCAGTTCTTC
>TRBJ2-2|.|TRBV2|TRBD1
CASRRQGFTGELFF
TGTGCCAGCAGAAGACAGGGTTTCACCGGGGAGCTGTTTTTT
>TRBJ2-2|.|TRBV7-9|.
CASSLLRELFF
TGTGCCAGCAGCCTCTTAAGGGAGCTGTTTTTT
>TRBJ1-4|.|TRBV3-1/TRBV3-2|.
CASSQDMGGPNEKLFF
TGTGCCAGCAGCCAAGATATGGGGGGGCCTAATGAAAAACTGTTTTTT
>TRBJ1-3|.|TRBV2|TRBD1
CASTDPGQGYSGNTIYF
TGTGCCAGCACTGACCCGGGACAGGGATACTCTGGAAACACCATATATTTT
>TRBJ1-6|.|TRBV18|.
CASSPMGRGNSPLHF
TGTGCCAGCTCACCAATGGGTCGGGGTAATTCACCCCTCCACTTT
>TRBJ2-1|.|TRBV5-1|TRBD2
CASSLAGTSGSNEQFF
TGCGCCAGCAGCTTGGCAGGGACTAGCGGGAGCAATGAGCAGTTCTTC
>TRBJ2-4|.|TRBV7-6|.
CASSLERGLAKNIQYF
TGTGCCAGCAGCTTAGAGAGGGGACTAGCCAAAAACATTCAGTACTTC
>TRBJ1-4|.|TRBV28|.
CASKARQRLEKLFF
TGTGCCAGCAAAGCTCGGCAGCGGCTTGAAAAACTGTTTTTT
>TRBJ2-2|.|TRBV11-3|.
CASRGHHTGELFF
TGTGCCAGCAGGGGACATCACACCGGGGAGCTGTTTTTT
>TRBJ2-7|once|TRBV5-1|.
CASFRGAGPYEQYF
TGCGCCAGCTTTCGGGGTGCCGGGCCCTACGAGCAGTACTTC
>TRBJ1-3|.|TRBV27|.
CASTDSQSSGNTIYF
TGTGCCAGCACGGACAGTCAGTCATCTGGAAACACCATATATTTT
>TRBJ2-2|.|TRBV7-9|.
CASSLSGSGELFF
TGTGCCAGCAGCTTAAGCGGGTCCGGGGAGCTGTTTTTT
>TRBJ1-2|.|TRBV6-6|.
CASSYSKGKYGYTF
TGTGCCAGCAGTTACTCGAAGGGGAAGTATGGCTACACCTTC
>TRBJ1-4|.|TRBV28|TRBD1
CASSRGQYNEKLFF
TGTGCCAGCAGCCGGGGACAGTATAATGAAAAACTGTTTTTT
>TRBJ2-7|.|TRBV4-1|TRBD2
CASSQELAGAYEQYF
TGCGCCAGCAGCCAAGAACTAGCGGGAGCCTACGAGCAGTACTTC